This passage covers 21 T cell receptor beta chains from one sample sequenced in a study of OX40 agonist ivuxolimab in advanced cancers. The receptor library was made with the immunoSEQ multiplex PCR assay. TCRdb mirrors the immuneACCESS table, restricted to in-frame sequences. Some clones are absent from its copies; in checked studies, under half trace to an unresolved V gene, and the reason for the others is unknown. In all, the sample holds roughly 73,000 clones, and almost 85% of those were seen once. The top ten constitute approximately 2% of the sample. The sample in question was CD4+ or CD8+ T cells sorted from blood, obtained in a trial of the OX40 agonist ivuxolimab. The receptor source for this set is an adult with an advanced solid tumor such as melanoma, head and neck, liver or kidney cancer.

This clone has a single count. V gene TRBV7-9 combines with J gene TRBJ1-5, with D possibly being TRBD1 (6 bases). V shed 5 bases and J shed 0 bases, with 11 bases lying between them. This CDR3 is built from 15 residues. Germline loops: CDR1 SEHNR, CDR2 FQNEAQ (reference sequence). The DNA for the CDR3 is TGTGCCAGCAGCGAAACAGGGAATAGCAATCAGCCCCAGCATTTT. As protein: CASSETGNSNQPQHF.

The chain combines TRBV6-1 with TRBJ1-2; D remains unclear. The germline gives CDR1 MNHNS, CDR2 SASEGT. The V gene lost 4 bases and the J gene lost 4 bases, with 13 bases spanning the gap. The CDR3 loop spans 14 amino acids. The DNA for the CDR3 is TGTGCCAGCAGTGCGCGAGGAGGCCGCTATGGCTACACCTTC. Encoded protein: CASSARGGRYGYTF.

V gene TRBV7-3 combines with J gene TRBJ2-3; weak D call: TRBD2 (5 bases). Trimming removed 5 bases at V and 5 bases at J, with 11 bases between. The CDR3 length is 13 residues. Germline loops: CDR1 SGHTA, CDR2 FQGTGA. The CDR3 region has the DNA TGTGCCAGCAGCGGAGGTCCTCGAGATACGCAGTATTTT. Translating gives CASSGGPRDTQYF.

The rearrangement links TRBV29-1 to TRBJ2-4, with a tentative D call TRBD2 (5 bases). In germline, CDR1 is SQVTM, CDR2 ANQGSEA. Trimming removed 7 bases from V and 6 bases from J, with 13 bases in between. The CDR3 contains 12 residues. The DNA for the CDR3 is TGCAGCGCTCGGACTCCTCTAAACATTCAGTACTTC. Its protein product is CSARTPLNIQYF. The whole variable domain, remainder taken from reference TRBV29-1 and TRBJ2-4, is SAVISQKPSRDICQRGTSLTIQCQVDSQVTMMFWYRQQPGQSLTLIATANQGSEATYESGFVIDKFPISRPNLTFSTLTVSNMSPEDSSIYLCSARTPLNIQYFGAGTRLSVL.

In DNA form, the CDR3 reads TGTGCCAGCAGCAAGGGGTCGGGGACCAACGTCTACGAGCAGTACTTC. Its protein is CASSKGSGTNVYEQYF. V gene TRBV11-2 combines with J gene TRBJ2-7; D tentatively fits TRBD1 or TRBD2 (5 bases each). The V gene lost 5 bases and the J gene lost 3 bases, with 20 bases spanning the gap. The germline V gene encodes CDR1 SGHAT and CDR2 FQNNGV. The length of the CDR3 is 16 residues.

The genes are TRBV21-1 and TRBJ2-3; the D call TRBD2 from the table was never checked on the DNA. TRBV21-1 is assigned pseudogene status. The length of the CDR3 is 18 residues. The CDR3 sequence: CAPSRGLHTHEYTDTQYF. The CDR3 DNA reads as TGTGCCCCCTCCCGGGGACTACATACACACGAATACACAGATACGCAGTATTTT.

This chain joins TRBV28 and TRBJ2-7; no reliable D call. The V end was cut by 2 bases, the J end by 0 bases, with 2 bases between. The germline CDR1 and CDR2 sequences are MDHEN and SYDVKM. The CDR3 is made up of 12 amino acids. CDR3 region: CASSLNSYEQYF. DNA for the CDR3: TGTGCCAGCAGTTTAAACTCCTACGAGCAGTACTTC.

The chain carries TRBV19 and TRBJ1-4, with D possibly being TRBD1 (5 bases). The CDR3 is 18 residues long. Trimming stripped 5 bases from V and 4 bases from J, with 23 bases between. The germline CDR1 and CDR2 sequences are LNHDA and SQIVND (reference sequence). The CDR3: CASSDFGTGGYNNEKLFF. The CDR3 DNA is TGTGCCAGTAGTGACTTCGGGACGGGCGGATATAATAATGAAAAACTGTTTTTT.

This chain connects TRBV28 to TRBJ2-7, with a tentative D call TRBD1 (6 bases). The CDR3 contains 13 residues. V dropped 3 bases and J dropped 6 bases, with 12 bases sitting between them. The germline V gene encodes CDR1 MDHEN and CDR2 SYDVKM. CDR3 coding DNA: TGTGCCAGCAGTTTGGGGGCCCCCCCCGAGCAGTACTTC. This encodes CASSLGAPPEQYF.

J is TRBJ2-7 and V is TRBV5-1; tentatively, D is TRBD2 (5 bases). Germline V gene lookup returns CDR1 SGHRS and CDR2 YFSETQ. The CDR3 loop spans 13 amino acids. Trimming took off 0 bases at V and 5 bases at J, with 9 bases between the two ends. The CDR3 region is CASSLDFGNEQYF. The CDR3 nucleotides are TGCGCCAGCAGCTTGGACTTCGGGAACGAGCAGTACTTC.

The rearrangement joins TRBV28 to TRBJ2-7; TRBD2 matches 9 bases. Germline trimming cut 10 bases from V and 1 base from J; bases unmatched to any gene: 8. This CDR3 has 14 amino acids. The V gene's germline CDR1 is MDHEN and CDR2 SYDVKM. In DNA form, the CDR3 reads TGTGCCATTCGTCGGACTAGCGCATCCTACGAGCAGTACTTC. Translated: CAIRRTSASYEQYF.

This sequence joins TRBV28 and TRBJ1-2; 12 bases align to TRBD1. J lost 8 bases, V lost 2 bases, and 6 bases had no gene match. The CDR3 has 15 residues. In germline, CDR1 is MDHEN, CDR2 SYDVKM. CDR3 protein: CASSLQGQGARGYTF. For the CDR3, the DNA is TGTGCCAGCAGTTTACAGGGACAGGGGGCGAGAGGCTACACCTTC.

The chain has TRBV6-5 and TRBJ1-1; no firm D call. V was clipped by 4 bases and J by 1 base, with 10 bases between them. Germline CDR1 is MNHEY and CDR2 is SVGAGI. CDR3 size: 14 residues. The CDR3 spells CASSSLYRNTEAFF. CDR3 in DNA: TGTGCCAGCAGTTCCCTATACAGGAACACTGAAGCTTTCTTT.

V and J are TRBV28 and TRBJ1-1; 8 nucleotides align to TRBD1. The germline V gene encodes CDR1 MDHEN and CDR2 SYDVKM. J lost 4 bases, V lost 5 bases, and 6 bases had no gene match. The CDR3 totals 14 residues. This chain's CDR3 is CASSPWTGPTEAFF. CDR3 coding DNA: TGTGCCAGCAGTCCGTGGACAGGGCCCACTGAAGCTTTCTTT.

This chain links TRBV28 with TRBJ1-3; unclear D gene. V was clipped by 6 bases and J by 2 bases, with 5 bases between them. Germline CDR1 and CDR2: MDHEN and SYDVKM. This CDR3 comprises 12 residues. CDR3 DNA: TGTGCCAGCAGGGAAACTGGAAACACCATATATTTT. The encoded protein is CASRETGNTIYF.

Written as DNA, the CDR3 is TGCGCCAGCAGTACTAGGGTGTTGGAGACCCAGTACTTC. It is translated as CASSTRVLETQYF. This chain uses TRBV5-1 with TRBJ2-5; maybe TRBD2 (5 bases). V was pared by 5 bases and J by 5 bases, with 13 bases between. Germline V gene lookup returns CDR1 SGHRS and CDR2 YFSETQ. The CDR3 length is 13 residues.

V usage is TRBV20-1 and J usage is TRBJ2-4; either TRBD1 or TRBD2 may fit D (5 bases each). CDR1 is DFQATT, CDR2 SNEGSKA, per germline (reference sequence). V was cut by 3 bases and J by 9 bases, with 9 bases left in between. CDR3 length equals 11 residues. In DNA, the CDR3 is TGCAGTGCTAGTGGGGGTTCCATTCAGTACTTC. Translated, it gives CSASGGSIQYF.

The chain uses TRBV6-5 and TRBJ1-2, with D uncertain. V lost 5 bases and J lost 13, with 14 bases in between. The CDR3 loop spans 11 amino acids. Germline V gives CDR1 MNHEY, CDR2 SVGAGI. CDR3 DNA sequence: TGTGCCAGCAGTACCGGACGTGCGTTCACCTTC. Its protein is CASSTGRAFTF.

This clone was recorded once. The chain links TRBV7-6 to TRBJ2-1; TRBD2 aligns across 12 bases. Germline V gene data show CDR1 as SGHVS and CDR2 as FNYEAQ. The CDR3 length is 16 residues. V lost 3 bases and J lost 7; bases outside the gene matches: 7. CDR3 protein: CASSLMTSGSGNEQFF. The CDR3 DNA sequence: TGTGCCAGCAGCTTGATGACTAGCGGGAGTGGGAATGAGCAGTTCTTC.

This clone was seen only a few times. The gene calls are TRBV15 and TRBJ1-1; weak D call: TRBD1 (5 bases). CDR1 is LNHNV and CDR2 is YYDKDF in the germline V gene (reference sequence). The V end was cut by 2 bases, the J end by 0 bases, with 7 bases between. This CDR3 region has 14 residues. The CDR3 DNA follows: TGTGCCACCAGCAGATCAGGGATGAACACTGAAGCTTTCTTT. Translating gives CATSRSGMNTEAFF.

The V gene is TRBV27, the J gene TRBJ1-2; 12 nucleotides agree with TRBD1. Per the germline V gene, CDR1 is MNHEY and CDR2 is SMNVEV (reference sequence). The CDR3 consists of 18 residues. The junction had 14 bases not matched to a gene; V was cut back by 5 bases and J by 4 bases. The CDR3: CASSGHPGQGASGYGYTF. CDR3 DNA: TGTGCCAGCAGTGGGCATCCGGGACAGGGGGCCTCTGGCTATGGCTACACCTTC.